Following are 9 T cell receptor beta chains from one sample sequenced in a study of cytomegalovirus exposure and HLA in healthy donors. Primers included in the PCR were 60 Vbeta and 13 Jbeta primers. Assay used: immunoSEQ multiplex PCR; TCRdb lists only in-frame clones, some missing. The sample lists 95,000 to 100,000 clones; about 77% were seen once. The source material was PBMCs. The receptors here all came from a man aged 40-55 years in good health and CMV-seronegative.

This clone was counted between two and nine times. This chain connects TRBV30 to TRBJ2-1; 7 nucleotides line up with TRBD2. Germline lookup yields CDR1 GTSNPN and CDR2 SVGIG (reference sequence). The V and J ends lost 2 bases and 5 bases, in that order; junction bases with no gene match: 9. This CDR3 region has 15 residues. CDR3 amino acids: CAWSPSSGGHNEQFF. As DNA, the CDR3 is TGTGCCTGGAGTCCTTCTAGCGGCGGACACAATGAGCAGTTCTTC. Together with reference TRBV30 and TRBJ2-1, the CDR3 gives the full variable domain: SQTIHQWPATLVQPVGSPLSLECTVEGTSNPNLYWYRQAAGRGLQLLFYSVGIGQISSEVPQNLSASRPQDRQFILSSKKLLLSDSGFYLCAWSPSSGGHNEQFFGPGTRLTVL.

The CDR3 protein is CASSLAGAISNQPQHF. The CDR3 DNA reads as TGTGCCAGCAGCTTAGCAGGGGCCATTAGCAATCAGCCCCAGCATTTT. The chain couples TRBV7-2 to TRBJ1-5; D is possibly TRBD1 (5 bases). V lost 0 bases, J lost 0 bases, and 9 bases lay in between. The CDR3 spans 16 residues. The germline V gene encodes CDR1 SGHTA and CDR2 FQGNSA.

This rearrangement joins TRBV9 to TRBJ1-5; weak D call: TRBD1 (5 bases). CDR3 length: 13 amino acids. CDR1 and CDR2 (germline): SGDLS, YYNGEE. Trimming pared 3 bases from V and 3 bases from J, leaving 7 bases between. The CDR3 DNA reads TGTGCCAGCAGCGGACAGTTCAATCAGCCCCAGCATTTT. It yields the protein CASSGQFNQPQHF. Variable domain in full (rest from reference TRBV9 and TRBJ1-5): DSGVTQTPKHLITATGQRVTLRCSPRSGDLSVYWYQQSLDQGLQFLIQYYNGEERAKGNILERFSAQQFPDLHSELNLSSLELGDSALYFCASSGQFNQPQHFGDGTRLSIL.

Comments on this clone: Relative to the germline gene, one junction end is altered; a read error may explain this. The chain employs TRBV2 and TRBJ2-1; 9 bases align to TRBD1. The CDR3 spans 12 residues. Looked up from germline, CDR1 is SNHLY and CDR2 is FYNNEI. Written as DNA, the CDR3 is TGTGCCAGCAGCGAAATCGACAGGGGGGCCCTCTTC. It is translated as CASSEIDRGALF.

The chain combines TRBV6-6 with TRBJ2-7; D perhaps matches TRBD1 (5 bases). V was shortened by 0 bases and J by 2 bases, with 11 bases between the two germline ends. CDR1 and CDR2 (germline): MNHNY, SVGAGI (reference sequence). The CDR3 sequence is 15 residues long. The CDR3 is CASSYSSVTAYEQYF. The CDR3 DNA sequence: TGTGCCAGCAGTTACTCCTCGGTGACAGCCTACGAGCAGTACTTC.

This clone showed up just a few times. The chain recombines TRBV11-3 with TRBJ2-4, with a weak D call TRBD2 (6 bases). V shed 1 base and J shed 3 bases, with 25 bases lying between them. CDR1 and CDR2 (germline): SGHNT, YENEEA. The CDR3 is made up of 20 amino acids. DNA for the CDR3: TGTGCCAGCAGCTTAGTAACGGGGGTGGTAGGAGCGTGGGGCAAAAACATTCAGTACTTC. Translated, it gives CASSLVTGVVGAWGKNIQYF.

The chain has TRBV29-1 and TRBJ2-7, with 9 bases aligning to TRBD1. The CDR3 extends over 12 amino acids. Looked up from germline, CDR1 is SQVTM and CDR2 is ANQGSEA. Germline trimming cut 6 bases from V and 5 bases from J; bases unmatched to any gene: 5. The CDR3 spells CSVGQGFNEQYF. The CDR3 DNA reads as TGCAGCGTGGGACAGGGTTTCAACGAGCAGTACTTC.

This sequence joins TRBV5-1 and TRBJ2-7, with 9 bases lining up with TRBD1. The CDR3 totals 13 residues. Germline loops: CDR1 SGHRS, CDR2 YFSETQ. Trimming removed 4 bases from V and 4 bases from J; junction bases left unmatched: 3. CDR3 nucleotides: TGCGCCAGCAGCGGGACAGGGCCGTACGAGCAGTACTTC. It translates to CASSGTGPYEQYF.

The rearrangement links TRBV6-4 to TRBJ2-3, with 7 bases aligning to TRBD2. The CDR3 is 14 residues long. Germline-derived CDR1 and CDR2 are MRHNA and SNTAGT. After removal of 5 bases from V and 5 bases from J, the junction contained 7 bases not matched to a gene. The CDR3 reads CASSPGRPGDTQYF. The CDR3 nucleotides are TGTGCCAGCAGTCCCGGGAGGCCAGGAGATACGCAGTATTTT.